A selection of T cell receptor beta chains follows, all from one sample in a study of early T cells in non-severe SARS-CoV-2 infection. TCRdb passed the 5' RACE reads through MiXCR, listing each CDR3 protein once. The profile shows 84,000 or so distinct CDR3 sequences, about 12% of them singletons. The specimen was whole blood. All receptors derive from an adult who was a healthcare worker with PCR-confirmed SARS-CoV-2 infection or an uninfected control (not recorded which). Each CDR3 is given with its conserved first and last residue. Some rows mark clone size as missing; the rest say once, few, many or name a class of expanded clone.

size	V	J	CDR3
many	TRBV29-1	TRBJ2-7	CSVDSGTGGDAYEQYF
-	TRBV29-1	TRBJ1-6	CSVGYSHNSPLHF
few	TRBV7-3	TRBJ2-1	CASSLTLNSPNEQFF
few	TRBV5-1	TRBJ2-3	CASSLGQVGTDTQYF
-	TRBV12-3/TRBV12-4	TRBJ1-2	CASSPEPGNYGYTF
-	TRBV25-1	TRBJ1-5	CASSGTASKGSNQPQHF
few	TRBV23-1	TRBJ2-7	CASSRNLDPYEQYF
many	TRBV10-1	TRBJ2-2	CASRERKETGELFF
many	TRBV29-1	TRBJ2-4	CSVEIQEGNIQYF
-	TRBV5-1	TRBJ2-7	CASSLNLLAGDPYEQYF